This T cell receptor (beta chain) was found in a study of T cells in Graves' hyperthyroidism and ophthalmopathy. V was cut by 4 bases and J by 2 bases, with 16 bases left in between. There are 15 residues in the CDR3. The germline gives CDR1 SGHDT, CDR2 YYEEEE. Study-wide findings and caveats: Among thyroid clonotypes expanded above 0.001, most also appeared in blood.

With duration under 3 months, ophthalmopathy was active: Clinical Activity Score at least 3, NOSPECS at least 4. This clonotype was detected ten times or more. Its antigen is as yet unknown. The investigators amplified TCR beta CDR3 regions from RNA transcripts. First-round RT-PCR of the TCR CDR3 relied on the HTBI primer set. TCRdb independently ran MiXCR on the multiplex PCR reads; one entry per CDR3 protein. This sample has hundreds of thousands of distinct CDR3 sequences, with roughly 18% found just once. The J gene is TRBJ2-7, the V gene TRBV5-6; D is uncertain. This TCR derives from a woman younger than 35 with Graves' ophthalmopathy. Sample: blood. The CDR3 nucleotides read TGTGCCAGCAGCCCAGGACGGAGAGCTCCCTACGAGCAGTACTTC. Translating it yields CASSPGRRAPYEQYF.